The rows below give T cell receptor beta chains drawn from one sample of a study of T cell responses to AZD1222 COVID-19 vaccine. This table comes from immunoSEQ multiplex PCR, and its TCRdb copy is limited to in-frame clones, with some not included. The table has under 200,000 clones, about 88% seen once. The material sequenced was peripheral blood, taken on day 0 of AZD1222 vaccination. Receptor source: an adult in good health. CDR3s include the opening cysteine and the closing phenylalanine or tryptophan. D genes are given only for firm matches. Clone size is not always given. Where it is, it says once, few, many or a class for expanded clones.

J gene | D gene | clone size | V gene | CDR3 DNA | CDR3 protein
TRBJ1-4 | NA | NA | TRBV20-1 | TGCAGTGCTAGTACAGGAGAGGAAAAACTGTTTTTT | CSASTGEEKLFF
TRBJ2-7 | NA | NA | TRBV5-1 | TGCGCCAGCAGTTGGGAAGATCTGTACGAGCAGTACTTC | CASSWEDLYEQYF
TRBJ1-2 | NA | NA | TRBV7-2 | TGTGCCAGCAGCTTATTGGCAGGCGATGGCTACACCTTC | CASSLLAGDGYTF
TRBJ2-2 | NA | NA | TRBV27 | TGTGCCAGCAGTTTAGATCTACTGAACACCGGGGAGCTGTTTTTT | CASSLDLLNTGELFF
TRBJ2-7 | TRBD1 | NA | TRBV14 | TGTGCCAGCAGCCAGGGACAGGGGAAAACCCAACCGCCGTCCTACGAGCAGTACTTC | CASSQGQGKTQPPSYEQYF
TRBJ2-3 | TRBD1 | once | TRBV6-2/TRBV6-3 | TGTGCCAGCAGCTCGGGACAGGGTAGCACAGATACGCAGTATTTT | CASSSGQGSTDTQYF
TRBJ2-3 | NA | NA | TRBV24-1 | TGTGCCACCAGTGGGGGGGGCGGGAGCTCAGATACGCAGTATTTT | CATSGGGGSSDTQYF
TRBJ2-2 | TRBD1 | NA | TRBV3-1/TRBV3-2 | TGTGCCAGCAGCCAAGACAACAGGGGAGTGAACACCGGGGAGCTGTTTTTT | CASSQDNRGVNTGELFF
TRBJ2-1 | NA | NA | TRBV19 | TGTGCCACCCAGAGGGATTCCAGCTCCTACAATGAGCAGTTCTTC | CATQRDSSSYNEQFF
TRBJ2-1 | TRBD1 | NA | TRBV9 | TGTGCCAGCAGCGTAGTCGGGACAGGGGCTAGTGAGCAGTTCTTC | CASSVVGTGASEQFF
TRBJ1-2 | NA | NA | TRBV28 | TGTGCCAGCAGTCCCGCAGGGCGGGGGATCTATGGCTACACCTTC | CASSPAGRGIYGYTF
TRBJ2-2 | TRBD2 | NA | TRBV5-1 | TGCGCCAGCAAACCGGGACTAGCGAGAAACACCGGGGAGCTGTTTTTT | CASKPGLARNTGELFF
TRBJ2-1 | TRBD2 | NA | TRBV10-3 | TGTGCCATCAGTGAGTCTCGGACTAGCGTAGATGAGCAGTTCTTC | CAISESRTSVDEQFF
TRBJ1-1 | NA | NA | TRBV4-3 | TGCGCCAGCAGCCAAGATGGGTGGAGCACTGAAGCTTTCTTT | CASSQDGWSTEAFF
TRBJ2-3 | NA | once | TRBV2 | TGTGCCAGCAGTGAAGGGTATGATACGCAGTATTTT | CASSEGYDTQYF
TRBJ2-4 | TRBD2 | NA | TRBV9 | TGTGCCAGCAGCGGACTAGCGGGGGCGGCCAAAAACATTCAGTACTTC | CASSGLAGAAKNIQYF
TRBJ1-2 | NA | NA | TRBV4-3 | TGCGCCAGCAGCCAAGCCCGGGACGCTAACTATGGCTACACCTTC | CASSQARDANYGYTF
TRBJ2-2 | NA | NA | TRBV19 | TGTGCCAGCAGTTATTTAGGAACCGGGGAGCTGTTTTTT | CASSYLGTGELFF
TRBJ1-2 | TRBD1 | NA | TRBV2 | TGTGCCAGCAGCCCGTCCGGGACAGGGTATGGCTACACCTTC | CASSPSGTGYGYTF
TRBJ1-2 | NA | NA | TRBV15 | TGTGCCACCAGCAGACAGTCCAAAGAGGGCTACACCTTC | CATSRQSKEGYTF
TRBJ2-2 | NA | NA | TRBV11-3 | TGTGCCAGCAGCTCCTCCGGGGGTAACACCGGGGAGCTGTTTTTT | CASSSSGGNTGELFF
TRBJ1-6 | NA | NA | TRBV6-5 | TGTGCCAGCAGCCCCACGGGGATCCCACCCCTCCACTTT | CASSPTGIPPLHF
TRBJ1-1 | NA | NA | TRBV30 | TGTGCCTGGATTAAGGTTACTGCTGAAGCTTTCTTT | CAWIKVTAEAFF
TRBJ2-2 | TRBD2 | NA | TRBV7-2 | TGTGCCAGCAGCTTAGCAGGGACTAGCGGGCTCACCGGGGAGCTGTTTTTT | CASSLAGTSGLTGELFF
TRBJ1-6 | TRBD1 | few | TRBV2 | TGTGCCAGCAGTGACCGGGCAGGGGGAGGGAATTCACCCCTCCACTTT | CASSDRAGGGNSPLHF
TRBJ1-4 | NA | NA | TRBV7-8 | TGTGCCAGCAGCTTAGGGCGAGGGGGTGAAAAACTGTTTTTT | CASSLGRGGEKLFF
TRBJ1-1 | NA | NA | TRBV19 | TGTGCCAGTAGAGGGTACTCGACTGAAGCTTTCTTT | CASRGYSTEAFF
TRBJ1-1 | TRBD1 | NA | TRBV5-1 | TGCGCCAGCAGCTTGGGACAGGGGGCAAAGACTGAAGCTTTCTTT | CASSLGQGAKTEAFF
TRBJ2-1 | TRBD1 | NA | TRBV5-1 | TGCGCCAGCAGCAGAAGACAGGGGAGCTCCTACAATGAGCAGTTCTTC | CASSRRQGSSYNEQFF
TRBJ2-2 | NA | NA | TRBV27 | TGTGCCAGCAGTTCACAGGGCACCGGGGAGCTGTTTTTT | CASSSQGTGELFF